Each of the 20 T cell receptor beta chains below was sequenced from the same sample in a study of beta chain features in type 1 diabetes. Every bit of the isolated RNA underwent reverse transcription, so sequencing read expressed TCRB transcripts. The data were produced by immunoSEQ multiplex PCR, yet TCRdb's version contains in-frame clones alone and is incomplete. Among 810,000 or so clones listed, roughly 17% were seen once. The specimen was naive CD4+ T cells from blood. All receptors derive from a woman aged 18 to 35 in good health.

The chain couples TRBV4-3 to TRBJ2-1, with a weak D call TRBD2 (6 bases). Between the trimmed V and J ends, which lost 0 bases and 7 bases, there was a span of 10 bases. Germline assignment: CDR1 LGHNA and CDR2 YSLEER. This CDR3 has 14 residues. The CDR3 coding sequence is TGCGCCAGCAGCCAAGAGGTAGCGGCGAATGAGCAGTTCTTC. Translating it yields CASSQEVAANEQFF.

A few counts support this clone. CDR3 loop: CASSLGGRDNEKLFF. CDR3 bases: TGTGCCAGCAGCTTAGGTGGCAGGGATAATGAAAAACTGTTTTTT. V and J are TRBV7-8 and TRBJ1-4; a possible D gene is TRBD1 (5 bases). The germline gives CDR1 SGHVS, CDR2 FQNEAQ. The CDR3 covers 15 residues. V lost 1 base and J 4 bases, leaving 10 bases between the germline ends.

This clone was observed a handful of times. Additional DNA sequences in this sample encode the identical CDR3. V is TRBV5-1 and J is TRBJ2-5; the D call may be TRBD1 or TRBD2 (5 bases each). In germline, CDR1 is SGHRS, CDR2 YFSETQ. The V end lost 4 bases, the J end lost 5 bases, and 15 bases lay between the germline ends. The CDR3 totals 14 residues. The CDR3 loop is CASSTGTLQETQYF. DNA for the CDR3: TGCGCCAGCAGCACTGGGACCCTCCAGGAGACCCAGTACTTC.

As regards this clone: This sample includes further DNA sequences coding for the same CDR3. The chain has TRBV7-9 and TRBJ2-1, with D possibly TRBD1 on 5 matching bases. CDR1 and CDR2 from the germline V gene are SEHNR and FQNEAQ (reference sequence). Trimming left V 5 bases short and J 4 bases short, with 9 bases between. CDR3 length: 13 residues. CDR3 sequence reads: CASSLTGYNEQFF. The CDR3 DNA is TGTGCCAGCAGCCTAACAGGATACAATGAGCAGTTCTTC.

This chain links TRBV28 with TRBJ2-1, with TRBD1 identical over 7 bases. The CDR3 extends over 17 amino acids. Germline V gene data show CDR1 as MDHEN and CDR2 as SYDVKM. With V trimmed by 6 bases and J by 1 base, 12 bases remained unmatched. CDR3 coding DNA: TGTGCCAGCAGCCGCCCGGACAGGTCGGTGTCCTACAATGAGCAGTTCTTC. Encoded protein: CASSRPDRSVSYNEQFF.

This rearrangement joins TRBV6-6 to TRBJ2-1, with TRBD2 matching over 9 bases. The V segment lost 4 bases and the J segment 7 bases; nucleotides outside the gene matches: 8. The CDR3 consists of 15 residues. Germline assignment: CDR1 MNHNY and CDR2 SVGAGI (reference sequence). CDR3 sequence (DNA): TGTGCCAGCAGTTCTCCAGCGGGAGGACGGAATGAGCAGTTCTTC. Translated, it gives CASSSPAGGRNEQFF.

This clone was seen only a few times. The chain recombines TRBV10-3 with TRBJ2-1; 7 bases are shared with TRBD2. Unmatched junction bases numbered 8, after V lost 4 bases and J lost 5 bases. The germline V gene encodes CDR1 ENHRY and CDR2 SYGVKD. This CDR3 spans 15 amino acids. The CDR3 DNA follows: TGTGCCATCAGTGGTAAGAGGGAGGGGAACAATGAGCAGTTCTTC. It translates to CAISGKREGNNEQFF.

This clone was counted a few times. The CDR3 DNA follows: TGTGCCAGCAGCTTAGGGCTAGCGGCTATCAATAACATTCAGTACTTC. It is translated as CASSLGLAAINNIQYF. This sequence joins TRBV7-2 and TRBJ2-4, with 7 bases aligning to TRBD2. The CDR3 has 16 residues. V was pared by 1 base and J by 7 bases, with 10 bases of the junction left unmatched. The germline gives CDR1 SGHTA, CDR2 FQGNSA.

This clone was seen only a few times. V and J are TRBV2 and TRBJ1-1; perhaps TRBD1 as D (6 bases). Between the trimmed V and J ends, which lost 3 bases and 0 bases, there was a span of 11 bases. CDR1 is SNHLY, CDR2 FYNNEI, per germline. CDR3 length: 15 amino acids. CDR3 region: CASSEATGLNTEAFF. CDR3 nucleotides: TGTGCCAGCAGTGAGGCAACAGGGTTGAACACTGAAGCTTTCTTT.

This clone was counted between two and nine times. V gene TRBV6-1 combines with J gene TRBJ1-5, with D possibly TRBD1 on 5 matching bases. The CDR3 loop spans 15 amino acids. V dropped 1 base and J dropped 5 bases, with 12 bases sitting between them. Per germline, CDR1 MNHNS and CDR2 SASEGT. CDR3 region: CASSEVGGSHQPQHF. The DNA for the CDR3 is TGTGCCAGCAGTGAAGTCGGGGGTTCCCATCAGCCCCAGCATTTT.

This clone has just one count. The chain links TRBV6-5 to TRBJ2-7; TRBD1 matches at 7 bases. The CDR3 length is 15 residues. Germline assignment: CDR1 MNHEY and CDR2 SVGAGI. V gave up 7 bases and J gave up 0 bases; unmatched junction bases: 9. The CDR3 DNA reads TGTGCCAGCACTCATTACAGGGGAAGCTCCTACGAGCAGTACTTC. Protein product: CASTHYRGSSYEQYF.

This clone has just a few counts. The genes are TRBV2 and TRBJ2-7; D tentatively fits TRBD1 or TRBD2 (5 bases each). The V gene lost 7 bases and the J gene lost 0 bases, with 16 bases spanning the gap. Germline V gene data show CDR1 as SNHLY and CDR2 as FYNNEI. This CDR3 is 15 amino acids long. DNA for the CDR3: TGTGCCAGCACCGGTGGGGGTTCTCTCTCCTACGAGCAGTACTTC. Translation gives CASTGGGSLSYEQYF.

This clone was seen more than once but under ten times. This chain uses TRBV6-6 with TRBJ2-7; TRBD1 agrees at 8 bases. The CDR3 loop spans 14 amino acids. Germline V CDR1 and CDR2: MNHNY, SVGAGI (reference sequence). The ends lost 7 bases at V and 2 bases at J; junction bases unmatched: 7. As DNA, the CDR3 is TGTGCCAGCACTCTCAGGGGGCAGCCCTACGAGCAGTACTTC. This codes for CASTLRGQPYEQYF.

About this clone itself: The junction and the germline gene differ at one end; a read error may be behind it. V gene TRBV7-9 combines with J gene TRBJ2-2; 8 nucleotides align to TRBD2. The CDR3 has 16 residues. Germline V gene lookup returns CDR1 SEHNR and CDR2 FQNEAQ (reference sequence). CDR3 coding DNA: TGTGCCAGTAGCTTAGCGGGACACGCGAACACCGGGGAGCTGTTTTTT. It yields the protein CASSLAGHANTGELFF.

The chain recombines TRBV20-1 with TRBJ2-7; D is tentatively TRBD1 or TRBD2 (5 bases each). The germline V and J ends were trimmed by 5 bases and 6 bases, with 8 bases remaining between them. CDR3 length: 10 amino acids. In germline, CDR1 is DFQATT, CDR2 SNEGSKA (reference sequence). The CDR3 reads CSAGGSEQYF. CDR3 nucleotides: TGCAGTGCTGGGGGTAGCGAGCAGTACTTC.

CDR3 nucleotides: TGTGCCAGTAAGAAGCGGGACACCTACGAGCAGTACTTC. As protein: CASKKRDTYEQYF. The rearrangement uses TRBV19 and TRBJ2-7, with D possibly being TRBD2 (7 bases). This CDR3 is 13 amino acids long. Per germline, CDR1 LNHDA and CDR2 SQIVND (reference sequence). Trimming removed 7 bases at V and 2 bases at J, with 12 bases between.

This clone has a handful of counts. The chain uses TRBV15 and TRBJ2-1, with TRBD2 identical over 12 bases. CDR1 and CDR2 (germline): LNHNV, YYDKDF (reference sequence). This CDR3 has 14 amino acids. Trimming removed 1 base from V and 10 bases from J; junction bases left unmatched: 2. CDR3 amino acids: CATSRGGTSGEQFF. The DNA for the CDR3 is TGTGCCACCAGCAGAGGAGGGACTAGCGGGGAGCAGTTCTTC.

This chain connects TRBV28 to TRBJ2-1; either TRBD1 or TRBD2 may supply D (5 bases each). Per germline, CDR1 MDHEN and CDR2 SYDVKM. Deletions cut 4 bases from V and 0 bases from J, with 13 bases between. The CDR3 loop spans 16 amino acids. The CDR3 sequence: CASSSPRGGSYNEQFF. In DNA form, the CDR3 reads TGTGCCAGCAGTTCCCCCCGTGGGGGCTCCTACAATGAGCAGTTCTTC. Combining the CDR3 with reference TRBV28 and TRBJ2-1 gives the whole variable domain DVKVTQSSRYLVKRTGEKVFLECVQDMDHENMFWYRQDPGLGLRLIYFSYDVKMKEKGDIPEGYSVSREKKERFSLILESASTNQTSMYLCASSSPRGGSYNEQFFGPGTRLTVL.

The rearrangement joins TRBV20-1 to TRBJ2-2; D is uncertain. The CDR3 totals 11 residues. Trimming pared 5 bases from V and 7 bases from J, leaving 8 bases between. Germline CDR1 is DFQATT and CDR2 is SNEGSKA (reference sequence). The CDR3 DNA reads TGCAGTGCTTACGACCACGGGGAGCTGTTTTTT. Translating it yields CSAYDHGELFF.

As regards this clone: The same CDR3 arises from other DNA sequences in this sample as well. This chain links TRBV7-9 with TRBJ2-2; no definite D call. The CDR3 runs 12 residues. V lost 5 bases to trimming and J lost 5 bases, with 6 bases between them. Germline-derived CDR1 and CDR2 are SEHNR and FQNEAQ (reference sequence). CDR3 DNA sequence: TGTGCCAGCAGCCTCGTAACCGGGGAGCTGTTTTTT. Amino acids: CASSLVTGELFF.